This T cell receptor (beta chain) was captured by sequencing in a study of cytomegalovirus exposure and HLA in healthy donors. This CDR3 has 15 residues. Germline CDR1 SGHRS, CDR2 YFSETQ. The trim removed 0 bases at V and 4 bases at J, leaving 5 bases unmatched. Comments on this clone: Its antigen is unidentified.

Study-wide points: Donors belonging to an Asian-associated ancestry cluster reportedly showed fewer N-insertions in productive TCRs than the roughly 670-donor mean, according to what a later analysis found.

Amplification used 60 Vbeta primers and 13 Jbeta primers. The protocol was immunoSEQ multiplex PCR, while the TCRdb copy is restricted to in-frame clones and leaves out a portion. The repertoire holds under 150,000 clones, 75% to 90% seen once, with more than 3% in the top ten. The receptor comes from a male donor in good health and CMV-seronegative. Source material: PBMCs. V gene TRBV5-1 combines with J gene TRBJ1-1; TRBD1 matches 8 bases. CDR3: CASSLVGDRPTEAFF. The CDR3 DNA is TGCGCCAGCAGCTTGGTAGGGGACAGGCCCACTGAAGCTTTCTTT.